This TCR beta chain derives from a study of shared clonotypes between healthy human individuals. This clone was seen only a few times. What it binds is unknown. Overall study findings and caveats: Represented diversity (both genetic and exposure-history) was limited by the small number of donors. Among donors, sharing of clonotypes was expected to be affected by sequencing depth.

The assay ran at deep level. Some clones are missing from TCRdb's copy, which holds only in-frame ones; the method was immunoSEQ multiplex PCR. The sample carries about 510,000 clones, 79% recorded once. The germline V gene encodes CDR1 MNHEY and CDR2 SMNVEV (reference sequence). V lost 7 bases, J lost 2 bases, and 4 bases stayed unmatched. CDR3 length: 14 residues. This clonotype was sampled from a woman aged 40-49 years in good health. Some clones in this sample may be carry-over from other donors' samples. Sequenced input: PBMCs. The chain couples TRBV27 to TRBJ1-5; 8 nucleotides line up with TRBD1. CDR3 sequence: CASKWTGRNQPQHF. Written as DNA, the CDR3 is TGTGCCAGCAAGTGGACAGGGCGCAATCAGCCCCAGCATTTT.